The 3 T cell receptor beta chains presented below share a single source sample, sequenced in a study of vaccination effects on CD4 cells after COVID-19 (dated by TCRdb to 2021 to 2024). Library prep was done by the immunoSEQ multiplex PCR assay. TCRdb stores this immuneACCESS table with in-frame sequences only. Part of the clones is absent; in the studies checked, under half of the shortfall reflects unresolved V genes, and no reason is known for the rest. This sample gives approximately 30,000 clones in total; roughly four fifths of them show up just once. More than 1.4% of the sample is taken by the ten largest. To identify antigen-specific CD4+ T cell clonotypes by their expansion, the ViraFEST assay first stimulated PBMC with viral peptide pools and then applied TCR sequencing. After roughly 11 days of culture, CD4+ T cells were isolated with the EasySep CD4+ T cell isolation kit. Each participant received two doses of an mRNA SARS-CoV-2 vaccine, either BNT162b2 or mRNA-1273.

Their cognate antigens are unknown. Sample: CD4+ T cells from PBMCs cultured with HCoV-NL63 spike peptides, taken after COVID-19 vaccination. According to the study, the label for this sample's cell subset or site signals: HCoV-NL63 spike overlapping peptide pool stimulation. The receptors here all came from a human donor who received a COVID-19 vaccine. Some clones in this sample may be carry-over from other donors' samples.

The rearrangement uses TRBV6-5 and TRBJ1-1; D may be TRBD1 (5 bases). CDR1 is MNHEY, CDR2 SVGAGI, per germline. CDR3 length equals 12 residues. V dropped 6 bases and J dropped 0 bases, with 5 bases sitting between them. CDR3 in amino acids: CASRQVNTEAFF. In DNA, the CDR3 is TGTGCCAGCAGACAGGTGAACACTGAAGCTTTCTTT.

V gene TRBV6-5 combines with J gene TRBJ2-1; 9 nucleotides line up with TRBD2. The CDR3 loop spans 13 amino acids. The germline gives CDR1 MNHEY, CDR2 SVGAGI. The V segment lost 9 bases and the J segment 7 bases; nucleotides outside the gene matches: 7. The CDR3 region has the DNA TGTGCCAGTGCGGGGGGGCAATGGAATGAGCAGTTCTTC. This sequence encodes CASAGGQWNEQFF.

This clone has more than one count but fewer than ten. In nucleotides, the CDR3 is TGTGCCAGCAGCGTAGCTCAGCGCACAGATACGCAGTATTTT. Protein product: CASSVAQRTDTQYF. The genes are TRBV9 and TRBJ2-3; D call uncertain. Germline V gene data show CDR1 as SGDLS and CDR2 as YYNGEE. The CDR3 consists of 14 residues. V was pared by 0 bases and J by 1 base, with 6 bases between.